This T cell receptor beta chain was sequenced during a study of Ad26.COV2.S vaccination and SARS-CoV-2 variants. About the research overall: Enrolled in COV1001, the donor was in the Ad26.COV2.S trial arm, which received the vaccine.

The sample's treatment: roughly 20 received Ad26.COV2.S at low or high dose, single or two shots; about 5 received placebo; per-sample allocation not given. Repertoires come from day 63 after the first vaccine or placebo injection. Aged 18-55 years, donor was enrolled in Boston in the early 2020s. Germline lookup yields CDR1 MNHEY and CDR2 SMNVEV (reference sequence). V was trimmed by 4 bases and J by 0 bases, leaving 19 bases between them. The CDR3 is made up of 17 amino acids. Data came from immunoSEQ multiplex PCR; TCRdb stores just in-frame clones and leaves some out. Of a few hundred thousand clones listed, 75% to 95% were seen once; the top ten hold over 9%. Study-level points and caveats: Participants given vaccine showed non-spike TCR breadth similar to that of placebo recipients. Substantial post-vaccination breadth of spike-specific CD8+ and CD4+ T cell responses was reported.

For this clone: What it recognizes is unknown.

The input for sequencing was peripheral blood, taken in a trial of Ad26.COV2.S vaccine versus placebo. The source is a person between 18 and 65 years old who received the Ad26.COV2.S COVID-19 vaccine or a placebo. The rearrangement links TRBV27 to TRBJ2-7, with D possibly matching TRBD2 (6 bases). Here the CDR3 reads CASSSLAGLQSSYEQYF. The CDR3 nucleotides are TGTGCCAGCAGTTCGCTGGCGGGACTCCAGAGCTCCTACGAGCAGTACTTC.